This T cell receptor beta chain came from a study of Graves' ophthalmopathy and Graves' hyperthyroidism. Overall study findings and caveats: In blood, most expanded thyroid clonotypes above 0.001 frequency were also detected.

A follow-up of 18 months without ophthalmopathy meant that hyperthyroidism was stable. Germline V lookup: CDR1 MNHEY, CDR2 SMNVEV (reference sequence). The CDR3 has 15 amino acids. Trimming took 4 bases from V and 4 from J; bases not matched to a gene: 8. This clonotype was counted at least ten times. The antigen remains undetermined. As the template, RNA transcripts were used to amplify TCR beta CDR3 regions. Second-round multiplex PCR came after a first-round RT-PCR that employed HTBI primers. In TCRdb, the multiplex PCR reads were re-called with MiXCR into one record per CDR3 protein. The sample contains 600,000 to 650,000 distinct CDR3 sequences, about 20% of which appear only once.

Sequences were obtained from peripheral blood. This sequence joins TRBV27 and TRBJ1-1; 8 bases fit TRBD1. This sequence originates from a woman between 18 and 30 years old with stable Graves' hyperthyroidism. Some clones in this sample may be carry-over from other donors' samples. CDR3 sequence: CASSSSWGTGTEAFF. The DNA of the CDR3 is TGTGCCAGCAGTTCCTCCTGGGGGACAGGCACTGAAGCTTTCTTT.